Presented here are 11 T cell receptor beta chains from one specimen sequenced in a study of Ad26.COV2.S vaccination and SARS-CoV-2 variants. TCRdb's copy holds only in-frame clones and misses some; the assay was immunoSEQ multiplex PCR. Of around 320,000 clones listed, roughly 87% were seen once; the top ten hold about 3.4%. Treatment meaning: 19 received Ad26.COV2.S at low or high dose, single or two shots; about 5 received placebo; per-sample allocation not given. The investigators took samples on day 63 after the first vaccine or placebo injection. The sample in question was peripheral blood, obtained in a trial of Ad26.COV2.S vaccine versus placebo. These receptors originate from a person between 18 and 60 years old who received the Ad26.COV2.S COVID-19 vaccine or a placebo.

This clone occurred once. The V and J genes are TRBV12-5 and TRBJ2-7; D is perhaps TRBD1 or TRBD2 (6 bases each). The CDR3 runs 14 residues. V shed 0 bases and J shed 12 bases, with 18 bases lying between them. CDR1 and CDR2 (germline): LGHNT, FRNRAP. Written as DNA, the CDR3 is TGTGCTAGTGGTTTGGTATTGGTTGGGGGGCAATTGTACTTC. It encodes CASGLVLVGGQLYF.

This clone was detected once. The rearrangement uses TRBV2 and TRBJ2-3, with a tentative D call TRBD1 (5 bases). CDR3 length: 14 amino acids. The germline gives CDR1 SNHLY, CDR2 FYNNEI. V was pared by 6 bases and J by 14 bases, with 24 bases between. CDR3 in DNA: TGTGCCAGCAGCGGACATAGGACCGTCAGTCGTTTGTATTTT. Its translation is CASSGHRTVSRLYF.

This clone was seen more than once but under ten times. The rearrangement joins TRBV4-1 to TRBJ1-5; D may be TRBD1 (6 bases). Between the trimmed V and J ends, which lost 0 bases and 2 bases, there was a span of 8 bases. Germline V gives CDR1 MGHRA, CDR2 YSYEKL. The CDR3 is made up of 15 amino acids. Written as DNA, the CDR3 is TGCGCCAGCAGCCAAGAATCAGGGGGCAATCAGCCCCAGCATTTT. This translates into CASSQESGGNQPQHF.

This clone was seen a single time. The chain employs TRBV5-1 and TRBJ1-4; 9 nucleotides align to TRBD1. V lost 2 bases and J lost 4; bases outside the gene matches: 6. From germline, CDR1 is SGHRS and CDR2 YFSETQ. CDR3 length: 16 amino acids. CDR3 nucleotides: TGCGCCAGCAGCTTCACAGGGGGCAAGGGTAATGAAAAACTGTTTTTT. Protein product: CASSFTGGKGNEKLFF.

The chain recombines TRBV15 with TRBJ1-5; D gene uncertain. This CDR3 contains 12 residues. Trimming cost V 0 bases and J 7 bases, with 4 bases left between them. Germline V gene sequence: CDR1 LNHNV, CDR2 YYDKDF (reference sequence). Here the CDR3 reads CATSRDMQPQHF. The CDR3 coding sequence is TGTGCCACCAGCAGAGATATGCAGCCCCAGCATTTT.

This chain uses TRBV2 with TRBJ2-2; 8 nucleotides match TRBD2. The CDR3 runs to 17 residues. In germline, CDR1 is SNHLY, CDR2 FYNNEI. The junction had 8 bases not matched to a gene; V was cut back by 3 bases and J by 2 bases. This chain's CDR3 is CASSDPAGALNTGELFF. The CDR3, as DNA: TGTGCCAGCAGTGATCCAGCGGGGGCCCTAAACACCGGGGAGCTGTTTTTT.

V is TRBV5-8 and J is TRBJ1-2; the D gene is possibly TRBD1 (5 bases). Trimming took off 1 base at V and 2 bases at J, with 12 bases between the two ends. Germline lookup yields CDR1 SGHTS and CDR2 YDEGEE. The CDR3 has 15 residues. CDR3 loop: CASSLYPTENYGYTF. CDR3 DNA: TGTGCCAGCAGCTTGTACCCGACAGAGAACTATGGCTACACCTTC.

The CDR3 loop reads CASSGGGNTEAFF. The CDR3 DNA reads TGTGCCAGCAGTGGGGGGGGGAACACTGAAGCTTTCTTT. This chain links TRBV6-4 with TRBJ1-1, with TRBD1 as a possible D gene (5 bases). Trimming cost V 4 bases and J 1 base, with 7 bases left between them. The CDR3 runs to 13 residues. CDR1 and CDR2 from the germline V gene are MRHNA and SNTAGT.

Only one count was recorded for this clone. The rearrangement uses TRBV7-2 and TRBJ2-4; 9 nucleotides match TRBD1. From germline, CDR1 is SGHTA and CDR2 FQGNSA. The CDR3 has 14 residues. V lost 4 bases, J lost 7 bases, and 5 bases stayed unmatched. CDR3 sequence: CASSSGQGANIQYF. CDR3 coding DNA: TGTGCCAGCAGCTCGGGACAGGGTGCCAACATTCAGTACTTC. Looking up the rest from reference TRBV7-2 and TRBJ2-4 gives the full variable domain: GAGVSQSPSNKVTEKGKDVELRCDPISGHTALYWYRQSLGQGLEFLIYFQGNSAPDKSGLPSDRFSAERTGGSVSTLTIQRTQQEDSAVYLCASSSGQGANIQYFGAGTRLSVL.

The gene calls are TRBV6-5 and TRBJ1-2; D is possibly TRBD1 (5 bases). CDR1 is MNHEY and CDR2 is SVGAGI in the germline V gene. The CDR3 extends over 12 amino acids. Trimming cost V 10 bases and J 5 bases, with 14 bases left between them. The DNA for the CDR3 is TGTGCCATTACCGGGACCTCATATGGCTACACCTTC. This gives the protein CAITGTSYGYTF.

For this clone: A junction end diverges from the germline sequence, so it may reflect a read error. The V gene is TRBV5-8, the J gene TRBJ2-7, with 7 positions matching TRBD2. The CDR3 consists of 10 residues. Germline V lookup: CDR1 SGHTS, CDR2 YDEGEE. The CDR3 loop reads CASSPGGTNF. CDR3 nucleotide sequence: TGTGCCAGCAGTCCCGGGGGGACGAACTTC.